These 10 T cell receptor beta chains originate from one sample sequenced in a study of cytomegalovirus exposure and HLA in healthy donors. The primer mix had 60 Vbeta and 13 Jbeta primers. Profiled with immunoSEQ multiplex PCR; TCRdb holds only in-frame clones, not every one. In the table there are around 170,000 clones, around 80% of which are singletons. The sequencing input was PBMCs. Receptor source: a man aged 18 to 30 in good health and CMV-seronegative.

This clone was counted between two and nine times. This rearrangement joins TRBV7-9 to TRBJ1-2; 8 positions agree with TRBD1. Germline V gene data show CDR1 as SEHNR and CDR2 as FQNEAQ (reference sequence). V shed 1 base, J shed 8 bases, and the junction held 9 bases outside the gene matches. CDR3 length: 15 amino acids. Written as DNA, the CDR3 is TGTGCCAGCAGCTTAGTCGGCCAGGGGGCCCAAGGCTACACCTTC. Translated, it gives CASSLVGQGAQGYTF.

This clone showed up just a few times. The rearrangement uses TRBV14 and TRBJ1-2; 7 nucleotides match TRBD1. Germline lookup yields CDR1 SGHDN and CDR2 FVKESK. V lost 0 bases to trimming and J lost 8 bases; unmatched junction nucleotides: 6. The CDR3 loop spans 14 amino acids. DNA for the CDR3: TGTGCCAGCAGCCAAGAATTACAGGGGAAGGGCTACACCTTC. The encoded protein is CASSQELQGKGYTF.

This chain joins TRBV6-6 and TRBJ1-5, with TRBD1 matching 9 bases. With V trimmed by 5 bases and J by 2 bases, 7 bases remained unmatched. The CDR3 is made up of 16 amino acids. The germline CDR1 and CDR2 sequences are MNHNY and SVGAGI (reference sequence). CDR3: CASSRDRELGNQPQHF. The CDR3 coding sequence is TGTGCCAGCAGTAGGGACAGGGAGCTTGGCAATCAGCCCCAGCATTTT.

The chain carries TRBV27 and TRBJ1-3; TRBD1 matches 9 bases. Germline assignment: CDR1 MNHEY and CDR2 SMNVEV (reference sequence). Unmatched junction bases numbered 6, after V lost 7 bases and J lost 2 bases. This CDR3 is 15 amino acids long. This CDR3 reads CASKPTGGPGNTIYF. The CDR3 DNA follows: TGTGCCAGCAAACCTACAGGGGGCCCTGGAAACACCATATATTTT.

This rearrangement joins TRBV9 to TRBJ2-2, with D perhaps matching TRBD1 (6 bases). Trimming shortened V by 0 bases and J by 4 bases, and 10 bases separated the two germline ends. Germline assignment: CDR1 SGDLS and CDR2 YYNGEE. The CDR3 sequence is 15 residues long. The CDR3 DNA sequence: TGTGCCAGCAGCGTAGTGCCAGGGGTCACCGGGGAGCTGTTTTTT. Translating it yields CASSVVPGVTGELFF.

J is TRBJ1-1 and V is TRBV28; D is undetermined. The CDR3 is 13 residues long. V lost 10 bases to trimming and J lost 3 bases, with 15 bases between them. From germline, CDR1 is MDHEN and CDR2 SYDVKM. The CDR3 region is CAIMRPGDTEAFF. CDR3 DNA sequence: TGTGCCATCATGAGGCCCGGGGACACTGAAGCTTTCTTT.

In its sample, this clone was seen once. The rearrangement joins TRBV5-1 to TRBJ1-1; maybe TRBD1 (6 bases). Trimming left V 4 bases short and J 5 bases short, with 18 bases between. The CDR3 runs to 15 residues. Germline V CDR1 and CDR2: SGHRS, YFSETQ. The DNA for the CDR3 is TGCGCCAGCAGCCTAACGCAGGGAGGGGGTACTGAAGCTTTCTTT. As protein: CASSLTQGGGTEAFF.

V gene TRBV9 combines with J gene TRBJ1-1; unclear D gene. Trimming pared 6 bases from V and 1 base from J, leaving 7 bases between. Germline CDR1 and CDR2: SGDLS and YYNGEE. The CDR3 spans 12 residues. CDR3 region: CASMGENTEAFF. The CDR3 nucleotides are TGTGCCAGCATGGGAGAGAACACTGAAGCTTTCTTT.

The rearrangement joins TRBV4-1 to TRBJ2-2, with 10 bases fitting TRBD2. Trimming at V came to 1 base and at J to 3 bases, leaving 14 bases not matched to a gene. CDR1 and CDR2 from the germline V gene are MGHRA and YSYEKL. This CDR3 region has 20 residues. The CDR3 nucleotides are TGCGCCAGCAGCCAAGCTACCGGGGTAGCGGGAGGCAAGTACACCGGGGAGCTGTTTTTT. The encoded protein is CASSQATGVAGGKYTGELFF.

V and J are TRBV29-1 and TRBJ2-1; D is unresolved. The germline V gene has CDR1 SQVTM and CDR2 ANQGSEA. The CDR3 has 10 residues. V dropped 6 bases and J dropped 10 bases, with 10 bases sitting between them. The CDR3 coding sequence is TGCAGCGTCGGTAATATGGAGCAGTTCTTC. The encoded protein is CSVGNMEQFF.